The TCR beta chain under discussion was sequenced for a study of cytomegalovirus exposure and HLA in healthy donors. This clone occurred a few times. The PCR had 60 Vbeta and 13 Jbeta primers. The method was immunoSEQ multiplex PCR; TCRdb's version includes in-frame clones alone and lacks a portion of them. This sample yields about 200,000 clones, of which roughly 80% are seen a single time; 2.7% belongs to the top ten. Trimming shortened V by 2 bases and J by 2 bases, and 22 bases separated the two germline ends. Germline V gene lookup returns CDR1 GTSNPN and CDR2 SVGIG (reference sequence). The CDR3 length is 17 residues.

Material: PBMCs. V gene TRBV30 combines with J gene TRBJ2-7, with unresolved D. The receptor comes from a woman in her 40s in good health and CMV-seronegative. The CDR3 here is CAWSPPPRLGRTYEQYF. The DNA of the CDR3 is TGTGCCTGGAGTCCGCCCCCCCGCTTGGGCCGAACCTACGAGCAGTACTTC.